These 7 T cell receptor beta chains were all obtained from the same sample, sequenced in a study of identical twins. TCRdb reanalysed the 5' RACE reads using MiXCR and keeps one entry per CDR3 protein. The sample has approximately 590,000 distinct CDR3 sequences; more than 9% are singletons. These sequences were also reported in another study, on yellow fever vaccine responses in identical twins.

What was sequenced was PBMCs. These receptors all come from a woman younger than 35 in good health.

This clonotype has more than one count but fewer than ten. The V gene is TRBV7-9, the J gene TRBJ1-2; tentative D call: TRBD1 (6 bases). The CDR3 has 14 residues. Germline V gene sequence: CDR1 SEHNR, CDR2 FQNEAQ (reference sequence). Trimming removed 7 bases at V and 4 bases at J, with 16 bases between. CDR3 in DNA: TGTGCCAGCACCCCGGTGGGGGCGGGCTATGGCTACACCTTC. This gives the protein CASTPVGAGYGYTF.

V gene TRBV11-2 combines with J gene TRBJ1-2; D not certain. Germline assignment: CDR1 SGHAT and CDR2 FQNNGV. Trimming removed 6 bases from V and 8 bases from J, with 13 bases in between. This CDR3 contains 12 residues. CDR3 in amino acids: CASRTRADGYTF. The CDR3 region has the DNA TGTGCCAGCAGGACCCGAGCCGACGGCTACACCTTC.

The chain employs TRBV5-5 and TRBJ2-2; D possibly corresponds to TRBD1 (5 bases). This CDR3 comprises 13 residues. Germline V lookup: CDR1 SGHKS, CDR2 YYEKEE (reference sequence). V lost 3 bases to trimming and J lost 7 bases, with 10 bases between them. The CDR3 DNA is TGTGCCAGCAGCTCAGGGCTGCTCGGGGAGCTGTTTTTT. This sequence encodes CASSSGLLGELFF.

This clonotype was observed many times. The chain couples TRBV11-3 to TRBJ2-1; D is perhaps TRBD1 (6 bases). Trimming shortened V by 5 bases and J by 3 bases, and 17 bases separated the two germline ends. The CDR3 sequence is 16 residues long. Germline values: CDR1 SGHNT, CDR2 YENEEA. The CDR3: CASSPGGGQFYNEQFF. CDR3 bases: TGTGCCAGCAGCCCAGGTGGGGGACAATTCTACAATGAGCAGTTCTTC.

This clonotype was counted a few times. The chain carries TRBV7-8 and TRBJ2-3; 7 bases are shared with TRBD2. J lost 2 bases, V lost 6 bases, and 14 bases had no gene match. CDR3 length: 17 residues. In germline, CDR1 is SGHVS, CDR2 FQNEAQ. DNA for the CDR3: TGTGCCAGCAGTTTACTAATGGGGGGGACCCCCACAGATACGCAGTATTTT. As protein: CASSLLMGGTPTDTQYF.

This clonotype has at least ten counts. The rearrangement uses TRBV20-1 and TRBJ2-1; D is unclear. V lost 1 base to trimming and J lost 0 bases, with 13 bases between them. Germline V gene lookup returns CDR1 DFQATT and CDR2 SNEGSKA (reference sequence). This CDR3 is built from 16 residues. The DNA of the CDR3 is TGCAGTGCTAGAGTCGCAGAGAAAGACTCCTACAATGAGCAGTTCTTC. Protein product: CSARVAEKDSYNEQFF.

This clonotype was recorded a few times. V is TRBV10-3 and J is TRBJ2-2; no clear D. The V gene lost 7 bases and the J gene lost 0 bases, with 9 bases spanning the gap. Germline V gene data show CDR1 as ENHRY and CDR2 as SYGVKD. The CDR3 extends over 14 amino acids. The CDR3 sequence: CAITDPSNTGELFF. The DNA of the CDR3 is TGTGCCATCACGGACCCCTCGAACACCGGGGAGCTGTTTTTT.